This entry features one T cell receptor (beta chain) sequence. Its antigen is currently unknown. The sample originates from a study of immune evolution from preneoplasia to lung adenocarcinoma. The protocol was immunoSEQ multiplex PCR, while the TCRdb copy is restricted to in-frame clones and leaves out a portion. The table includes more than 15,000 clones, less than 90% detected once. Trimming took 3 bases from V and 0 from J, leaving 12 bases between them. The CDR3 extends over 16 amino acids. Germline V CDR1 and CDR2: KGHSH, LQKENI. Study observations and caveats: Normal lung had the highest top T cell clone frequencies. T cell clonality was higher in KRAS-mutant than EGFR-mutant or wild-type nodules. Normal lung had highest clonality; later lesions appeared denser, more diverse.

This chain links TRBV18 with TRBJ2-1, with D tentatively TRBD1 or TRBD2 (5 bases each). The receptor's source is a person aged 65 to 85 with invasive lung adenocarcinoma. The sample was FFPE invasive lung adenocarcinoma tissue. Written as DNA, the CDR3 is TGTGCCAGCTCACCCCCCGGGGCGAGCTCCTACAATGAGCAGTTCTTC. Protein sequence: CASSPPGASSYNEQFF.